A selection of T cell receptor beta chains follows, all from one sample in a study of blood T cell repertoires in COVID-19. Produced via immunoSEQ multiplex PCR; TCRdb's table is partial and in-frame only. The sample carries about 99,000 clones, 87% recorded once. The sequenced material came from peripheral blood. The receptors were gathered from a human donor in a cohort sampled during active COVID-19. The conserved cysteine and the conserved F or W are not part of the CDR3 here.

ASSLGTPTDTQY | TRBV28
ASAGGPGEQY | TRBV9
ASRSGSYTGDTQY | TRBV19
ASSFSFSAGAPYEQY | TRBV5-1
ASSLETGGFGNGYT | TRBV7-2
ASSLEYIAGGEETQY | TRBV5-1
ASRSPGQGAYGYT | TRBV9
ASPLASDFYEQY | TRBV13
ASSLTGVSNQPQH | TRBV28
ASSYGSAYEQY | TRBV19
ATSGTSGGTDTQY | TRBV24-1
ASRTRQSGTDTQY | TRBV6-5
ASSQDSYNEQF | TRBV14
ASSPPGGPTYEQY | TRBV28
ASSTWTSGNNEQF | TRBV14
ASSELRFRDRAEGNYGYT | TRBV2
ASWDIANTGELF | TRBV2
ATSDPDRRDPDTQY | TRBV24-1
ASSPSIRSGQGPYAGANVLT | TRBV5-1
SVESDYNEQF | TRBV29-1
ASSPLRGNTGELF | TRBV6-2/TRBV6-3
SVEFKGAGTEAF | TRBV29-1
ASSFVGNEQF | TRBV28
ASSGGVQRKDTEAF | TRBV7-3
AWSPGYGYT | TRBV30
ASGRRGGRDNEQF | TRBV9
ASSWGGNNEQF | TRBV5-1
ASSAGGTDINSPLH | TRBV5-4
ASHVSGLQF | TRBV2
ASSPVESQPQH | TRBV28
ATSRDSNQETQY | TRBV15
ATWDRRPDNEQF | TRBV10-3
ASSQVLRDRGVAGANVLT | TRBV3-1/TRBV3-2
AWRTRINGEQY | TRBV30
AISRSSGRAGLDTQY | TRBV10-3